This entry concerns a single T cell receptor (beta chain). The data are from a study of shared clonotypes between healthy human individuals. Splitting of CD4+ cells produced CD45RA+ naive and CD45RA-negative memory subsets. The authors split each subset's genomic DNA evenly across several immunoSEQ plates. Sequencing used immunoSEQ multiplex PCR; TCRdb keeps in-frame clones, though not all of them. The table shows 2.5 million or so clones, with over 85% occurring only once. This receptor was identified in a man aged 18 to 29 in good health. Sequences were obtained from naive CD4+ T cells sorted from blood. As to subset: CD45RA+ positively selected.

CDR3 in DNA: TGTGCCAGCAGTGGTGGCACCCTCCACAACACTGAAGCTTTCTTT. Translation gives CASSGGTLHNTEAFF. The rearrangement uses TRBV27 and TRBJ1-1; D not certain. The length of the CDR3 is 15 residues. Germline lookup yields CDR1 MNHEY and CDR2 SMNVEV (reference sequence). Deletions cut 5 bases from V and 2 bases from J, with 15 bases between.